A single sample is the source of the 9 T cell receptor beta chains below, sequenced in a study of blood T cell repertoires in COVID-19. Profiling relied on immunoSEQ multiplex PCR, and the TCRdb table lists in-frame clones only, not all of them. The sample lists approximately 47,000 clones; roughly 90% were seen once. Sequences were obtained from peripheral blood. The receptors shown here come from a man in his 70s with active COVID-19.

The chain joins TRBV19 to TRBJ1-2, with 9 bases fitting TRBD1. After removal of 3 bases from V and 0 bases from J, the junction contained 5 bases not matched to a gene. The CDR3 consists of 16 residues. Germline V gene lookup returns CDR1 LNHDA and CDR2 SQIVND (reference sequence). The CDR3 here is CASSISRDRANYGYTF. The CDR3 nucleotides read TGTGCCAGTAGTATCTCCCGGGACAGGGCTAACTATGGCTACACCTTC. Complete variable domain (other parts from reference TRBV19 and TRBJ1-2): DGGITQSPKYLFRKEGQNVTLSCEQNLNHDAMYWYRQDPGQGLRLIYYSQIVNDFQKGDIAEGYSVSREKKESFPLTVTSAQKNPTAFYLCASSISRDRANYGYTFGSGTRLTVV.

The chain recombines TRBV29-1 with TRBJ1-2; TRBD1 might be the D (5 bases). The CDR3 consists of 12 residues. V was clipped by 7 bases and J by 3 bases, with 12 bases between them. Per the germline V gene, CDR1 is SQVTM and CDR2 is ANQGSEA. CDR3 DNA: TGCAGCGCTCCGACAGCCTACTATGGCTACACCTTC. This codes for CSAPTAYYGYTF.

As DNA, the CDR3 is TGTGCCTGGAGTGTAATGGTGGCCAGCTCCTATAATTCACCCCTCCACTTT. This sequence encodes CAWSVMVASSYNSPLHF. This rearrangement joins TRBV30 to TRBJ1-6; D gene ambiguous. Deletions cut 0 bases from V and 0 bases from J, with 12 bases between. The CDR3 consists of 17 residues. Germline V gene data show CDR1 as GTSNPN and CDR2 as SVGIG (reference sequence).

In its sample, this clone was seen once. V gene TRBV7-3 combines with J gene TRBJ2-1; possible D gene TRBD2, 5 bases. Trimming pared 1 base from V and 0 bases from J, leaving 7 bases between. From germline, CDR1 is SGHTA and CDR2 FQGTGA. The CDR3 is made up of 15 amino acids. CDR3 region: CASSLIRGSYNEQFF. In DNA, the CDR3 is TGTGCCAGCAGCTTAATCCGGGGCTCCTACAATGAGCAGTTCTTC.

CDR3 protein: CASSLVGFNEQYF. The CDR3 nucleotides read TGTGCCAGCAGTTTGGTCGGGTTTAACGAGCAGTACTTC. This chain joins TRBV27 and TRBJ2-7; D remains unclear. The CDR3 is 13 residues long. V dropped 3 bases and J dropped 5 bases, with 11 bases sitting between them. Germline-derived CDR1 and CDR2 are MNHEY and SMNVEV (reference sequence).

The chain carries TRBV6-5 and TRBJ2-7, with 7 bases that match TRBD1. Germline V lookup: CDR1 MNHEY, CDR2 SVGAGI. The V segment lost 5 bases and the J segment 3 bases; nucleotides outside the gene matches: 4. The CDR3 has 13 amino acids. The chain's CDR3 is CASSRDRYYEQYF. DNA for the CDR3: TGTGCCAGCAGTCGGGACAGATACTACGAGCAGTACTTC.

CDR3 sequence reads: CASSPVGGGKLFF. As DNA, the CDR3 is TGTGCCAGCAGTCCCGTGGGAGGTGGAAAACTGTTTTTT. This chain connects TRBV6-2 or TRBV6-3 to TRBJ1-4; D is uncertain. Germline V gene lookup returns CDR1 MNHEY and CDR2 SVGEGT. CDR3 length: 13 residues. Trimming left V 5 bases short and J 10 bases short, with 14 bases between.

The rearrangement links TRBV25-1 to TRBJ1-2, with D perhaps TRBD1 (6 bases). The CDR3 covers 15 residues. Germline V gene data show CDR1 as MGHDK and CDR2 as SYGVNS. Trimming pared 0 bases from V and 5 bases from J, leaving 13 bases between. For the CDR3, the DNA is TGTGCCAGCAGTGAATATATAGGGGGGGCGTATGGCTACACCTTC. Encoded protein: CASSEYIGGAYGYTF.

The chain has TRBV9 and TRBJ2-1; D might be TRBD1 (7 bases). Between the trimmed V and J ends, which lost 3 bases and 12 bases, there was a span of 22 bases. Germline values: CDR1 SGDLS, CDR2 YYNGEE. The CDR3 runs to 15 residues. CDR3 protein: CASSGGGFTGEGQFF. The CDR3 DNA is TGTGCCAGCAGCGGGGGAGGATTTACAGGGGAAGGGCAGTTCTTC.